This T cell receptor (beta chain) is drawn from a study of T cells in Graves' hyperthyroidism and ophthalmopathy. Study outcomes and limitations: A model of 13 V-J features distinguished ophthalmopathy from stable hyperthyroidism. Most expanded thyroid clonotypes above 0.001 recurred in blood.

The sample holds many counts of this clonotype. What it binds is not known. Researchers took RNA transcripts and amplified the TCR beta CDR3 regions from them. The study used the HTBI primer set for a first-round RT-PCR of the TCR CDR3. Each CDR3 protein is one row after TCRdb ran MiXCR on the multiplex PCR reads. Among around 350,000 distinct CDR3 sequences listed, 13% to 15% were seen once. The germline V gene has CDR1 SNHLY and CDR2 FYNNEI. V lost 8 bases, J lost 4 bases, and 9 bases lay in between. There are 11 residues in the CDR3. The sample comprised blood. The J gene is TRBJ2-7, the V gene TRBV2; D is unclear. The TCR sequence derives from a woman between 55 and 75 years old with Graves' ophthalmopathy. The CDR3 region has the DNA TGTGCCAGCGGGGTGGGGTACGAGCAGTACTTC. Its protein is CASGVGYEQYF.